What follows describes a single T cell receptor beta chain. Its target is unknown. Generated by immunoSEQ multiplex PCR, the TCRdb table keeps only in-frame clones and is missing some. The data hold roughly 600,000 clones, with about 98% observed a single time. The germline CDR1 and CDR2 sequences are LGHNA and YSLEER. The length of the CDR3 is 16 residues. Trimming cost V 5 bases and J 2 bases; bases outside gene matches: 11. The sample comes from a study of shared clonotypes between healthy human individuals. For the study at large: CD4 naive and memory got three plates each, CD8 naive two, CD8 memory one.

It was CD45RO-negative cells, positively selected for CCR7, that made up naive CD8 cells, with terminally differentiated effector memory CD45RA+ cells excluded. Adult donors, all healthy and HIV-negative, had no recent acute infections or vaccinations. Adults of Caucasian background living in Nashville, Tennessee made up all donors. Regarding the study as a whole: Expectations were that clonotype sharing among donors would be affected by sequencing depth.

The chain carries TRBV4-3 and TRBJ2-7; TRBD2 matches at 8 bases. The receptor was derived from a man aged 25-40 years in good health. The sample comprised naive CD8+ T cells sorted from blood. The CDR3 DNA is TGCGCCAGCAGCGCCTACAGCGGGAGTGAGACCTACGAGCAGTACTTC. Its protein product is CASSAYSGSETYEQYF.